Listed here are 32 T cell receptor beta chains from one sample, sequenced in a study of a mutant IDH1 vaccine in newly diagnosed glioma. Time point given: week 11, during vaccination. What each vaccine dose contained was 300 ug of mutant IDH1 20-mer peptide, accompanied by topical imiquimod. No antigens are known for them. Assay: immunoSEQ multiplex PCR; the TCRdb copy retains only in-frame clones and omits some. This table holds roughly 60,000 clones, approximately 80% found once. Source: PBMCs, taken from a glioma patient whose treatment included an IDH1 peptide vaccine. Receptors were obtained from a man aged 30 to 39 with glioma.

The chain recombines TRBV28 with TRBJ2-4; D perhaps matches TRBD2 (5 bases). The V end was cut by 7 bases, the J end by 3 bases, with 13 bases between. Germline CDR1 reads MDHEN; CDR2 reads SYDVKM. This CDR3 has 14 amino acids. CDR3 sequence: CASTQGRNKNIQYF. The CDR3 DNA is TGTGCCAGCACACAAGGGAGAAACAAAAACATTCAGTACTTC.

The chain has TRBV5-4 and TRBJ1-6; D not certain. Trimming pared 4 bases from V and 8 bases from J, leaving 10 bases between. CDR1 is SGHNT, CDR2 YYREEE, per germline (reference sequence). The CDR3 extends over 13 amino acids. CDR3 protein: CASSPDTYSPLHF. DNA of the CDR3: TGTGCCAGCAGCCCCGACACATATTCACCCCTCCACTTT.

This clone came up once. The chain joins TRBV7-2 to TRBJ2-5, with a weak D call TRBD1 (5 bases). The V and J ends lost 1 base and 0 bases respectively, with 12 bases between them. Germline loops: CDR1 SGHTA, CDR2 FQGNSA. This CDR3 is built from 16 residues. CDR3 residues: CASSLVSRQYQETQYF. The CDR3 nucleotides read TGTGCCAGCAGCTTAGTTTCTCGACAGTACCAAGAGACCCAGTACTTC.

V gene TRBV14 combines with J gene TRBJ2-5; 10 positions agree with TRBD2. CDR1 SGHDN and CDR2 FVKESK come from the germline V gene. Trimming at V came to 4 bases and at J to 4 bases, leaving 3 bases not matched to a gene. The length of the CDR3 is 14 residues. The CDR3 DNA follows: TGTGCCAGCAGCCGACCTAGCGGGAGAGAGACCCAGTACTTC. Translated: CASSRPSGRETQYF.

The J gene is TRBJ1-1, the V gene TRBV19; D uncertain. The CDR3 spans 14 residues. The germline gives CDR1 LNHDA, CDR2 SQIVND (reference sequence). V was clipped by 7 bases and J by 0 bases, with 12 bases between them. Here the CDR3 DNA reads TGTGCCAGTATAGCCCCCACCCTGAACACTGAAGCTTTCTTT. It encodes CASIAPTLNTEAFF.

The chain links TRBV5-6 to TRBJ2-1; D possibly uses TRBD1 or TRBD2 (5 bases each). Germline CDR1 is SGHDT and CDR2 is YYEEEE. The CDR3 has 15 residues. Trimming removed 1 base at V and 3 bases at J, with 11 bases between. For the CDR3, the DNA is TGTGCCAGCAGCTTGTCAGTGGGGGTCTACAATGAGCAGTTCTTC. Protein product: CASSLSVGVYNEQFF.

In its sample, this clone was seen once. The CDR3 coding sequence is TGTGCCAGCAGCTTACGGGCGGGAGGCTCCTACGAGCAGTACTTC. It yields the protein CASSLRAGGSYEQYF. This chain joins TRBV7-8 and TRBJ2-7; 8 bases align to TRBD2. The ends lost 2 bases at V and 0 bases at J; junction bases unmatched: 3. The CDR3 is 15 residues long. The germline V gene encodes CDR1 SGHVS and CDR2 FQNEAQ.

The chain joins TRBV7-4 to TRBJ1-5, with 10 nucleotides matching TRBD1. CDR1 is SGHVT, CDR2 SQSDAQ, per germline. After removal of 5 bases from V and 0 bases from J, the junction contained 10 bases not matched to a gene. There are 18 residues in the CDR3. The CDR3 loop is CASSGGTGDWGSNQPQHF. As DNA, the CDR3 is TGTGCCAGCAGCGGAGGGACAGGGGATTGGGGTAGCAATCAGCCCCAGCATTTT.

This clone was observed once. V usage is TRBV5-1 and J usage is TRBJ2-2, with TRBD1 identical over 7 bases. Trimming at V came to 4 bases and at J to 5 bases, leaving 5 bases not matched to a gene. This CDR3 region has 14 residues. Germline-derived CDR1 and CDR2 are SGHRS and YFSETQ. The DNA of the CDR3 is TGCGCCAGCAGCCAAATGACAGGGACCGGGGAGCTGTTTTTT. This sequence encodes CASSQMTGTGELFF.

J is TRBJ2-3 and V is TRBV7-2, with D uncertain. Trimming cost V 7 bases and J 6 bases, with 11 bases left between them. CDR1 and CDR2 from the germline V gene are SGHTA and FQGNSA. The CDR3 loop spans 12 amino acids. CDR3 DNA: TGTGCCAGCACTCCGGGCGTGGATACGCAGTATTTT. Its translation is CASTPGVDTQYF.

This clone was found a few times. V usage is TRBV9 and J usage is TRBJ1-1; D is unresolved. Germline assignment: CDR1 SGDLS and CDR2 YYNGEE. The length of the CDR3 is 13 residues. Trimming shortened V by 4 bases and J by 1 base, and 8 bases separated the two germline ends. Here the CDR3 DNA reads TGTGCCAGCAGCCTACAGTGGAACACTGAAGCTTTCTTT. Translating it yields CASSLQWNTEAFF. Full variable domain (outside the CDR3, taken from reference TRBV9 and TRBJ1-1): DSGVTQTPKHLITATGQRVTLRCSPRSGDLSVYWYQQSLDQGLQFLIQYYNGEERAKGNILERFSAQQFPDLHSELNLSSLELGDSALYFCASSLQWNTEAFFGQGTRLTVV.

The chain employs TRBV11-1 and TRBJ2-1, with 11 nucleotides matching TRBD2. The CDR3 sequence is 17 residues long. The V segment lost 0 bases and the J segment 4 bases; nucleotides outside the gene matches: 5. The germline CDR1 and CDR2 sequences are SGHAT and FQDESV (reference sequence). CDR3 DNA: TGTGCCAGCAGCTTAGCGCTTAGCGGGAGGGATTACAATGAGCAGTTCTTC. Translating it yields CASSLALSGRDYNEQFF.

The V call is TRBV30, the J call TRBJ1-2; TRBD1 matches 8 bases. The V gene's germline CDR1 is GTSNPN and CDR2 SVGIG (reference sequence). Trimming cost V 2 bases and J 2 bases; bases outside gene matches: 7. This CDR3 has 15 residues. CDR3 sequence: CAWSPERQGNYGYTF. The CDR3, as DNA: TGTGCCTGGAGTCCCGAGAGACAGGGGAACTATGGCTACACCTTC.

The chain carries TRBV5-5 and TRBJ1-6; 8 nucleotides match TRBD1. After removal of 0 bases from V and 8 bases from J, the junction contained 7 bases not matched to a gene. This CDR3 has 16 residues. Germline assignment: CDR1 SGHKS and CDR2 YYEKEE (reference sequence). For the CDR3, the DNA is TGTGCCAGCAGCTTGGAGTGGGACAGGCGCTATTCACCCCTCCACTTT. Its translation: CASSLEWDRRYSPLHF.

The chain links TRBV28 to TRBJ1-1, with D hard to call. The CDR3 contains 11 residues. Germline V CDR1 and CDR2: MDHEN, SYDVKM. V was clipped by 7 bases and J by 2 bases, with 5 bases between them. CDR3 coding DNA: TGTGCCAGCAACAAAAACACTGAAGCTTTCTTT. This codes for CASNKNTEAFF.

The count of this clone is one. This chain joins TRBV7-9 and TRBJ2-7; 7 bases map to TRBD1. The CDR3 is 15 amino acids. Germline V gives CDR1 SEHNR, CDR2 FQNEAQ (reference sequence). The J segment lost 3 bases and the V segment lost 4 bases, leaving 9 bases of the junction unmatched. In DNA, the CDR3 is TGTGCCAGCAGCTCCGACAGGGACGCAAACTACGAGCAGTACTTC. Translating gives CASSSDRDANYEQYF.

This chain joins TRBV6-1 and TRBJ2-1, with D possibly matching TRBD2 (6 bases). Germline-derived CDR1 and CDR2 are MNHNS and SASEGT. The CDR3 is made up of 15 amino acids. V dropped 1 base and J dropped 1 base, with 8 bases sitting between them. The CDR3 loop is CASSEEEGSYNEQFF. The CDR3 coding sequence is TGTGCCAGCAGTGAAGAGGAGGGATCCTACAATGAGCAGTTCTTC.

The chain combines TRBV9 with TRBJ2-7; maybe TRBD1 (5 bases). V lost 0 bases, J lost 2 bases, and 9 bases lay in between. Looked up from germline, CDR1 is SGDLS and CDR2 is YYNGEE. CDR3 size: 14 residues. CDR3 loop: CASSVAAGTYEQYF. CDR3 nucleotide sequence: TGTGCCAGCAGCGTAGCGGCAGGGACCTACGAGCAGTACTTC.

The chain uses TRBV5-1 and TRBJ2-7; 9 nucleotides line up with TRBD2. Germline V gene data show CDR1 as SGHRS and CDR2 as YFSETQ. V dropped 3 bases and J dropped 1; count of bases not matched to a gene: 2. The CDR3 totals 14 residues. In DNA, the CDR3 is TGCGCCAGCAGCTCAGCGGGGGGATCCTACGAGCAGTACTTC. Its translation is CASSSAGGSYEQYF.

V gene TRBV15 combines with J gene TRBJ1-1; no firm D call. The CDR3 totals 15 residues. Between the trimmed V and J ends, which lost 5 bases and 4 bases, there was a span of 17 bases. Per the germline V gene, CDR1 is LNHNV and CDR2 is YYDKDF (reference sequence). The CDR3, as DNA: TGTGCCACCAGCCCCAAAGTTGGGGAAGGCACTGAAGCTTTCTTT. Encoded protein: CATSPKVGEGTEAFF.

V usage is TRBV19 and J usage is TRBJ1-4; no clear D gene. The CDR3 is made up of 13 amino acids. In germline, CDR1 is LNHDA, CDR2 SQIVND (reference sequence). Trimming took 2 bases from V and 8 from J, leaving 9 bases between them. The CDR3 DNA reads as TGTGCCAGTAGTATAAATAGCGGAGAAAAACTGTTTTTT. Translation: CASSINSGEKLFF.

The chain couples TRBV29-1 to TRBJ1-2; D uncertain. Germline V gene lookup returns CDR1 SQVTM and CDR2 ANQGSEA. There are 13 residues in the CDR3. V was clipped by 7 bases and J by 2 bases, with 14 bases between them. The DNA of the CDR3 is TGCAGCGCCTACAGATTCTCCAACTATGGCTACACCTTC. Translated, it gives CSAYRFSNYGYTF.

This clone was found once. The CDR3 here is CASSSRLAGSETQYF. As DNA, the CDR3 is TGTGCCAGCAGCTCCCGACTAGCGGGATCGGAGACCCAGTACTTC. This rearrangement joins TRBV7-7 to TRBJ2-5, with TRBD2 matching over 11 bases. V lost 4 bases, J lost 5 bases, and 6 bases stayed unmatched. Germline V CDR1 and CDR2: SSHAT, FNYEAQ (reference sequence). The CDR3 totals 15 residues.

The chain has TRBV6-6 and TRBJ2-7, with D possibly matching TRBD1 (6 bases). With 3 bases removed from V and 2 bases from J, the gap between germline ends came to 11 bases. This CDR3 has 14 amino acids. Germline values: CDR1 MNHNY, CDR2 SVGAGI (reference sequence). The CDR3 region has the DNA TGTGCCAGCAGTTATTCCGGGACACCCTACGAGCAGTACTTC. It encodes CASSYSGTPYEQYF.

V and J are TRBV18 and TRBJ2-5, with 8 positions matching TRBD1. The end of the DNA fits TRBJ2-7 better, so the J call may be wrong. Germline CDR1 KGHSH, CDR2 LQKENI. The CDR3 spans 13 residues. Written as DNA, the CDR3 is TGTGCCAGCTCACAAAACAGGGGGTACGAGCAGTACTTC. The encoded protein is CASSQNRGYEQYF.

The chain has TRBV27 and TRBJ2-5; 9 nucleotides match TRBD1. With the DNA end fitting TRBJ2-7 better, the J assignment may be wrong. CDR1 MNHEY and CDR2 SMNVEV come from the germline V gene (reference sequence). The CDR3 is 14 residues long. The DNA for the CDR3 is TGTGCCAGCAGTCCCCGGACAGGGGCCTACGAGCAGTACTTC. Translating it yields CASSPRTGAYEQYF.

In the case of this clone: At one of its ends the junction is not consistent with the germline gene, which may arise from a read error. The J gene is TRBJ2-7, the V gene TRBV13, with 8 positions matching TRBD2. CDR1 PRHDT and CDR2 FYEKMQ come from the germline V gene (reference sequence). CDR3 size: 12 residues. The CDR3: CASSLGKLAVTF. In DNA form, the CDR3 reads TGTGCCAGCAGCTTGGGGAAACTAGCGGTTACCTTC.

The chain is built from TRBV21-1 and TRBJ2-2; the table's D call TRBD2 went unverified against the DNA. TRBV21-1 is a documented pseudogene. CDR3 length: 15 amino acids. The CDR3 coding sequence is TGTGCCAGCAGAAATACGCCTCTCGGGGCCGGGGAGCTGTTTTTT. Encoded protein: CASRNTPLGAGELFF.

The chain combines TRBV9 with TRBJ2-4; D ambiguous. V was trimmed by 0 bases and J by 0 bases, leaving 7 bases between them. The V gene's germline CDR1 is SGDLS and CDR2 YYNGEE. The CDR3 length is 15 residues. CDR3 sequence: CASSVGPLAKNIQYF. CDR3 DNA sequence: TGTGCCAGCAGCGTAGGGCCATTAGCCAAAAACATTCAGTACTTC.

There are a few counts of this clone. The chain joins TRBV30 to TRBJ1-2, with 8 positions matching TRBD1. The junction had 7 bases not matched to a gene; V was cut back by 3 bases and J by 4 bases. The CDR3 is 14 amino acids. Germline V lookup: CDR1 GTSNPN, CDR2 SVGIG (reference sequence). The DNA for the CDR3 is TGTGCCTGGAGCTCCCCAGGGACAGGCTATGGCTACACCTTC. Its translation is CAWSSPGTGYGYTF.

This clone was counted a few times. The same CDR3 also results from other DNA sequences found in this sample. The V and J genes are TRBV14 and TRBJ1-2; maybe TRBD1 (6 bases). Trimming pared 4 bases from V and 4 bases from J, leaving 10 bases between. The germline V gene encodes CDR1 SGHDN and CDR2 FVKESK. The CDR3 runs 13 residues. The CDR3 spells CASSPGTSYGYTF. CDR3 bases: TGTGCCAGCAGCCCGGGGACAAGCTATGGCTACACCTTC.

In this sample, this clone turned up a few times. The CDR3 loop reads CASSQDHGLGSPLHF. The CDR3 DNA is TGTGCCAGCAGCCAAGATCATGGTCTGGGGTCACCCCTCCACTTT. The chain is built from TRBV14 and TRBJ1-6; D is ambiguous. The V end was cut by 0 bases, the J end by 10 bases, with 13 bases between. CDR3 length: 15 residues. The germline gives CDR1 SGHDN, CDR2 FVKESK.